This TCR beta chain was sequenced for a study of T-cell reconstitution after alpha-beta-depleted transplantation in children. The junction had 6 bases not matched to a gene; V was cut back by 3 bases and J by 2 bases. The CDR3 loop spans 15 amino acids. Germline V gene data show CDR1 as SGHRS and CDR2 as YFSETQ. As it was prepared, the TCRbeta library received unique molecular identifiers. TCRdb independently ran MiXCR on the PCR reads; one entry per CDR3 protein. The data contain about 580,000 distinct CDR3 sequences, under 25% of them singletons. Of note for this clonotype: Its antigen remains unidentified.

Overall study results and limits: It was newly produced T cells that mostly accounted for T-cell counts and diversity one year after transplant. Surviving recipient T cells and thymic progenitors accounted for the high day-60 TCRbeta diversity observed in some patients. Several hundred expanded graft clones reportedly were the source of alpha-beta T cells about two months after transplant.

This sample comprised PBMCs, mostly from graft donor cells, obtained 360 days after TCRalphabeta/CD19-depleted stem cell transplant. This TCR was sampled from a boy in the first two years of life who had a stem cell transplant for acute myeloid leukemia, so the T cells may come from the graft donor. The rearrangement uses TRBV5-1 and TRBJ2-5; 8 bases line up with TRBD1. As DNA, the CDR3 is TGCGCCAGCAGCTCGGACAGGGTTCAGCAAGAGACCCAGTACTTC. The encoded protein is CASSSDRVQQETQYF.